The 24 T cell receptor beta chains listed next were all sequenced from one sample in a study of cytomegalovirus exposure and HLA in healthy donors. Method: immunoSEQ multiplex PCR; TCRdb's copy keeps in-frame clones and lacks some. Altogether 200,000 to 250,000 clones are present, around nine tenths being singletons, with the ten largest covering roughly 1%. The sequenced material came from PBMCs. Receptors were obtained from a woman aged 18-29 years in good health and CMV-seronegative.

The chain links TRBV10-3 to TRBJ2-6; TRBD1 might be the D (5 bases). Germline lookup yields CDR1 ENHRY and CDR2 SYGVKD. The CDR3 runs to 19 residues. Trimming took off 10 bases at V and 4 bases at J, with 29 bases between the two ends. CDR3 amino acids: CATTPGGDSSLGGANVLTF. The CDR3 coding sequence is TGTGCCACCACGCCGGGTGGTGACAGCTCCCTGGGGGGGGCCAACGTCCTGACTTTC.

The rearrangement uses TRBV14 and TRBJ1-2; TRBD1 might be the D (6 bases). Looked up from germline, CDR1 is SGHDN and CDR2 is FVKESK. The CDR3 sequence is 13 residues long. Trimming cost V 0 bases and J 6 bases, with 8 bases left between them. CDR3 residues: CASSQEAGDGYTF. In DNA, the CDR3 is TGTGCCAGCAGCCAAGAGGCAGGGGATGGCTACACCTTC.

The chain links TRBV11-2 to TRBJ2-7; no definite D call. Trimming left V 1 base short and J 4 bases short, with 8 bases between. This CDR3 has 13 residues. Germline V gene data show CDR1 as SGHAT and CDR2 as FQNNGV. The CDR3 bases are TGTGCCAGCAGCTTAGTGGGCCCGTACGAGCAGTACTTC. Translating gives CASSLVGPYEQYF.

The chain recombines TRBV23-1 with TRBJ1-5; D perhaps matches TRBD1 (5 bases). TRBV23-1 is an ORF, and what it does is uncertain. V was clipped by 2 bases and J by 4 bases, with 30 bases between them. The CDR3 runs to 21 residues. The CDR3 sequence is CASSQPRGYRGDLGRNQPQHF. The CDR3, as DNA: TGCGCCAGCAGTCAACCCCGGGGGTATAGGGGTGACCTGGGTCGGAATCAGCCCCAGCATTTT.

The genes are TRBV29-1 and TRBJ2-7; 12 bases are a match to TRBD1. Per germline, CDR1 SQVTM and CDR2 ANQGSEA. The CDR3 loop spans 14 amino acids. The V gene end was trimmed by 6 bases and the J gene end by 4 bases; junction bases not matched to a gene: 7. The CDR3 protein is CSVFEGQGAYEQYF. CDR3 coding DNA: TGCAGCGTATTTGAGGGACAGGGGGCTTACGAGCAGTACTTC.

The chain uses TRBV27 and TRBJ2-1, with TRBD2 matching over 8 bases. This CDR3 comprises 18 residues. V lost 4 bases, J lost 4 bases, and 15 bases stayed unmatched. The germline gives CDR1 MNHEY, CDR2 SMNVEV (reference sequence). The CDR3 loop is CASSSLLVAGTKYNEQFF. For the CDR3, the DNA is TGTGCCAGCAGTTCCCTTTTAGTAGCGGGGACTAAATACAATGAGCAGTTCTTC.

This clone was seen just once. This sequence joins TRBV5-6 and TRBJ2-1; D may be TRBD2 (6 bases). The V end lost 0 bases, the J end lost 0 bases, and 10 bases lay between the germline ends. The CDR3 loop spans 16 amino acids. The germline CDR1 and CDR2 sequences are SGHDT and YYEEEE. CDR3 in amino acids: CASSLDGRDSYNEQFF. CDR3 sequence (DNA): TGTGCCAGCAGCTTGGATGGGCGGGACTCCTACAATGAGCAGTTCTTC. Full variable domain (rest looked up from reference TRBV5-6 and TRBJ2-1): DAGVTQSPTHLIKTRGQQVTLRCSPKSGHDTVSWYQQALGQGPQFIFQYYEEEERQRGNFPDRFSGHQFPNYSSELNVNALLLGDSALYLCASSLDGRDSYNEQFFGPGTRLTVL.

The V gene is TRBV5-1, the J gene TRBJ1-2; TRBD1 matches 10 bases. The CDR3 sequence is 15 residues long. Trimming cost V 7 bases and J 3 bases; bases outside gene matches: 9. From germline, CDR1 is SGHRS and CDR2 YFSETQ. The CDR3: CASSKRDRGDYGYTF. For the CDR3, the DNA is TGCGCCAGCTCCAAGCGGGACAGGGGTGACTATGGCTACACCTTC.

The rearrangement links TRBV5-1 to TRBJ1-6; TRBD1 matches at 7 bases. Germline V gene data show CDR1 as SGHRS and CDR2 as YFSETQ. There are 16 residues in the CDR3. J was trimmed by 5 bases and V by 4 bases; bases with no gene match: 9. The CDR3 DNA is TGCGCCAGCAGCGTGGACGGGACAGCGAATAATTCACCCCTCCACTTT. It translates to CASSVDGTANNSPLHF. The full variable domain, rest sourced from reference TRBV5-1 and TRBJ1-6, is KAGVTQTPRYLIKTRGQQVTLSCSPISGHRSVSWYQQTPGQGLQFLFEYFSETQRNKGNFPGRFSGRQFSNSRSEMNVSTLELGDSALYLCASSVDGTANNSPLHFGNGTRLTVT.

Here the CDR3 reads CASSLLGTSGIAYEQYF. The CDR3, as DNA: TGTGCCAGCAGCTTACTTGGGACTAGCGGTATTGCCTACGAGCAGTACTTC. The chain is built from TRBV7-8 and TRBJ2-7, with 11 nucleotides matching TRBD2. V shed 2 bases, J shed 2 bases, and the junction held 8 bases outside the gene matches. This CDR3 has 17 residues. CDR1 and CDR2 (germline): SGHVS, FQNEAQ.

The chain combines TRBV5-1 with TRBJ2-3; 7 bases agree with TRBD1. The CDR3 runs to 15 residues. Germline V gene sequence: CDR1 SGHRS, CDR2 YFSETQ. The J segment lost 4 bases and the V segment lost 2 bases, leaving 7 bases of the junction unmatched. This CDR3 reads CASSLGGQRADTQYF. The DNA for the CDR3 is TGCGCCAGCAGCTTAGGGGGACAGAGGGCAGATACGCAGTATTTT. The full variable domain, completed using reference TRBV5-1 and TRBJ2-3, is KAGVTQTPRYLIKTRGQQVTLSCSPISGHRSVSWYQQTPGQGLQFLFEYFSETQRNKGNFPGRFSGRQFSNSRSEMNVSTLELGDSALYLCASSLGGQRADTQYFGPGTRLTVL.

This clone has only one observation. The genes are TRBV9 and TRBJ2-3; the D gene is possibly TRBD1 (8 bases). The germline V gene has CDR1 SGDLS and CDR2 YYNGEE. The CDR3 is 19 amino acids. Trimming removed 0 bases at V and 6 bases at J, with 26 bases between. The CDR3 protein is CASSVGTGGARTEMDTQYF. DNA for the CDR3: TGTGCCAGCAGCGTAGGAACAGGGGGGGCCCGAACGGAGATGGATACGCAGTATTTT.

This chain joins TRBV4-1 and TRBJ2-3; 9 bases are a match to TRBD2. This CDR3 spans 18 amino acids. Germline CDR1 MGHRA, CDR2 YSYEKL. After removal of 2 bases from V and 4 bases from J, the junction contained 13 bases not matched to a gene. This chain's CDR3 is CASSQSFGDAGGSDTQYF. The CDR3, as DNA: TGCGCCAGCAGCCAATCCTTCGGGGATGCGGGAGGGTCAGATACGCAGTATTTT.

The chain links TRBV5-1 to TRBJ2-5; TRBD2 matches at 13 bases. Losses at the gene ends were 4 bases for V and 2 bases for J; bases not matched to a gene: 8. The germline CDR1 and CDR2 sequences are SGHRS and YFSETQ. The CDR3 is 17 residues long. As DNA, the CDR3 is TGCGCCAGCAGCGCGGGACTAGCGGGAAATTTACAAGAGACCCAGTACTTC. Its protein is CASSAGLAGNLQETQYF.

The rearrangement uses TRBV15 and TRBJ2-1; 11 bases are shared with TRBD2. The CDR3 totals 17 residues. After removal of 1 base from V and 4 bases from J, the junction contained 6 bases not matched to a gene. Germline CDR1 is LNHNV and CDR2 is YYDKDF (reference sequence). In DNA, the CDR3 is TGTGCCACCAGCAGAGTGTTACTAGCGGGAGAGTACAATGAGCAGTTCTTC. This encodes CATSRVLLAGEYNEQFF.

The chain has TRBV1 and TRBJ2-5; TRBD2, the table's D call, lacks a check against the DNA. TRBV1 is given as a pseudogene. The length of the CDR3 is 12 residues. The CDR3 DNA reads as TGCACCAGCAGCCAAGACCGGGAGACCCAGTACTTC. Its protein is CTSSQDRETQYF.

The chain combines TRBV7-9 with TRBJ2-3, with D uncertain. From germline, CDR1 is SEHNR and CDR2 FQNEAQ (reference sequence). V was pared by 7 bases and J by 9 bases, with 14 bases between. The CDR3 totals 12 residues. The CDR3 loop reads CASTPKWPTQYF. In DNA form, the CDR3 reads TGTGCCAGCACCCCGAAATGGCCGACGCAGTATTTT.

The CDR3 reads CASSLEAGTDGYTF. CDR3 DNA sequence: TGTGCCAGCAGCTTAGAGGCGGGAACAGATGGCTACACCTTC. The chain has TRBV7-2 and TRBJ1-2; no clear D. From germline, CDR1 is SGHTA and CDR2 FQGNSA. Trimming pared 1 base from V and 6 bases from J, leaving 12 bases between. This CDR3 contains 14 residues.

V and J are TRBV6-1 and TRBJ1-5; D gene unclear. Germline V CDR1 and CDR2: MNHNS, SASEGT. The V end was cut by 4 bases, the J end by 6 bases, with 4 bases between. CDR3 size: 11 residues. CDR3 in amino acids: CASSGAQPQHF. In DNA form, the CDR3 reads TGTGCCAGCAGTGGGGCTCAGCCCCAGCATTTT.

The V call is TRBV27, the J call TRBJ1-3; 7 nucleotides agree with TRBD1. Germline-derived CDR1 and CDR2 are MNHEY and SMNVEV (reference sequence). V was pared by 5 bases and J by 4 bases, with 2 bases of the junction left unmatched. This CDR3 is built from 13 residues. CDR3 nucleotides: TGTGCCAGCAGTATGACAGGGGGAAACACCATATATTTT. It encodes CASSMTGGNTIYF.

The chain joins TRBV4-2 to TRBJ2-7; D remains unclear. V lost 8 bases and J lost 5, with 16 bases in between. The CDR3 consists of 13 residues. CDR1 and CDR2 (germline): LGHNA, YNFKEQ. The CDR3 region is CASPASRRDEQYF. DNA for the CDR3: TGTGCCAGCCCGGCGTCCCGTCGGGACGAGCAGTACTTC.

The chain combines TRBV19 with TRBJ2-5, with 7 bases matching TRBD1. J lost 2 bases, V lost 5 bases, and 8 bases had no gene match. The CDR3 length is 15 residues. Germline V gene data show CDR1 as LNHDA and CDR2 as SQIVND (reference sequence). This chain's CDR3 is CASSFLWGQQETQYF. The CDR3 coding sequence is TGTGCCAGTAGTTTTCTTTGGGGACAGCAAGAGACCCAGTACTTC. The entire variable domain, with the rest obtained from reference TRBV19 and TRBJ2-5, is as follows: DGGITQSPKYLFRKEGQNVTLSCEQNLNHDAMYWYRQDPGQGLRLIYYSQIVNDFQKGDIAEGYSVSREKKESFPLTVTSAQKNPTAFYLCASSFLWGQQETQYFGPGTRLLVL.

The CDR3 DNA reads TGTGCCAGCAGCACTCGACAGGGAGGAAACACCATATATTTT. Translation gives CASSTRQGGNTIYF. V is TRBV9 and J is TRBJ1-3; 7 bases match TRBD1. J gave up 4 bases and V 4 bases, and 5 bases lay outside the gene matches. The CDR3 sequence is 14 residues long. Germline CDR1 is SGDLS and CDR2 is YYNGEE.

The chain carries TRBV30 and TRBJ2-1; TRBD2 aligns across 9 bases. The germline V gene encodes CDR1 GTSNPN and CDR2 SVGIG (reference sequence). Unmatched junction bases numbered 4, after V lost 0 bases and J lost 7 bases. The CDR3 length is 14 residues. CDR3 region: CAWSVGGRGNEQFF. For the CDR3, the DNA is TGTGCCTGGAGTGTGGGCGGGAGGGGTAATGAGCAGTTCTTC.